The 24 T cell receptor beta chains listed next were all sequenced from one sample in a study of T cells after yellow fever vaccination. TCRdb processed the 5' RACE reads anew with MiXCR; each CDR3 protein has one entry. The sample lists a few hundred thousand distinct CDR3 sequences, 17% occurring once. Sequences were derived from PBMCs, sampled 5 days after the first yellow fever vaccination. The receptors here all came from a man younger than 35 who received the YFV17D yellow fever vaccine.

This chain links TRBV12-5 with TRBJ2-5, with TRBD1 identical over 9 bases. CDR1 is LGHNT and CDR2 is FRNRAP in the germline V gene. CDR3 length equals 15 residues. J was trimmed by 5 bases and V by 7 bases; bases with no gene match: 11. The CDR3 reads CASDRGTGKEETQYF. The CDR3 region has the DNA TGTGCTAGTGACCGGGGGACAGGGAAGGAGGAGACCCAGTACTTC.

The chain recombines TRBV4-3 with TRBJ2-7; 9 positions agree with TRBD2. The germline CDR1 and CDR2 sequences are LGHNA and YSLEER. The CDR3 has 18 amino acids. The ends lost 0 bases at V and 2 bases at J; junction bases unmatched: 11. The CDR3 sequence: CASSQDISAGGRTYEQYF. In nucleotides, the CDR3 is TGCGCCAGCAGCCAAGATATTTCGGCGGGGGGGAGGACCTACGAGCAGTACTTC.

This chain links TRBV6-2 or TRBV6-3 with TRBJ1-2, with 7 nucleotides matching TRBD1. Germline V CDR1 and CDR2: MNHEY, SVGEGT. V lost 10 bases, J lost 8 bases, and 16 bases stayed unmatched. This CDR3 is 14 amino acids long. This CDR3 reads CATSLVWTGDGYTF. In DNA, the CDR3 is TGTGCCACCAGCTTAGTATGGACAGGCGACGGCTACACCTTC.

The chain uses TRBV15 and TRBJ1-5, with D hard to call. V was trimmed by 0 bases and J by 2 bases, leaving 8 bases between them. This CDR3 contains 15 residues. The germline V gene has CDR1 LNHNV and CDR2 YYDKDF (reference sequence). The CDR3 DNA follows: TGTGCCACCAGCAGAGATCCCCGGGGCAATCAGCCCCAGCATTTT. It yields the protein CATSRDPRGNQPQHF.

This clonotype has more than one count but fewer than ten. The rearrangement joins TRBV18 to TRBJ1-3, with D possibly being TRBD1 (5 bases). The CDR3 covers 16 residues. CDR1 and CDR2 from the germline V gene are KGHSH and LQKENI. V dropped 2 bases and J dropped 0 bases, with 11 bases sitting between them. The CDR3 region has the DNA TGTGCCAGCTCACCAGGGGAGGGACGCTCTGGAAACACCATATATTTT. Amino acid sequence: CASSPGEGRSGNTIYF. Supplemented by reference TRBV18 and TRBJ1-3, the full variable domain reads NAGVMQNPRHLVRRRGQEARLRCSPMKGHSHVYWYRQLPEEGLKFMVYLQKENIIDESGMPKERFSAEFPKEGPSILRIQQVVRGDSAAYFCASSPGEGRSGNTIYFGEGSWLTVV.

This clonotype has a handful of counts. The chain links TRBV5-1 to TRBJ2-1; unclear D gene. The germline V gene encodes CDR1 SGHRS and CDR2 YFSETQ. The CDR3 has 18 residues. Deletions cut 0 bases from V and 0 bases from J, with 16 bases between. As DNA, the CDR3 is TGCGCCAGCAGCTTGGGGGGATTGACGGAAAGCTCCTACAATGAGCAGTTCTTC. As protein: CASSLGGLTESSYNEQFF.

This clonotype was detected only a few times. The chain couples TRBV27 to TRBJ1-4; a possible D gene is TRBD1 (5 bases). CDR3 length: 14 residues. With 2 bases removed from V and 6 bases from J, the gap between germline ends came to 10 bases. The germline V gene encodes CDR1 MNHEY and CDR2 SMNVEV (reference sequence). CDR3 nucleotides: TGTGCCAGCAGTTTAGTAGGGGTTGATGAAAAACTGTTTTTT. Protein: CASSLVGVDEKLFF.

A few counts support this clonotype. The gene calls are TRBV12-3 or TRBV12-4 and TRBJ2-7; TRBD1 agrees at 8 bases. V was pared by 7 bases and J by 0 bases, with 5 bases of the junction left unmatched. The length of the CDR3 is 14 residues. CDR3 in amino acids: CASMPGQVSYEQYF. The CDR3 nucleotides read TGTGCCAGCATGCCGGGACAGGTCTCCTACGAGCAGTACTTC.

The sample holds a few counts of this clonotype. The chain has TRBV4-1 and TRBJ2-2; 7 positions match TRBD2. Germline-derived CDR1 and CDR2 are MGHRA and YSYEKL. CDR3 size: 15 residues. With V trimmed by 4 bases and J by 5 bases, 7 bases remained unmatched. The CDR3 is CASSLLTSLTGELFF. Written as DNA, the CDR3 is TGCGCCAGCAGCCTATTGACTAGCCTTACCGGGGAGCTGTTTTTT.

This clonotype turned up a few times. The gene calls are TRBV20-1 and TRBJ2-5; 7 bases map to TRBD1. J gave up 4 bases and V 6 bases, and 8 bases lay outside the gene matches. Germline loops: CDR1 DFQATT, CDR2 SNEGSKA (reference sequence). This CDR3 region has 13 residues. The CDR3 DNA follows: TGCAGTGCCCGGACAGGATTTTTAGAGACCCAGTACTTC. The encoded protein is CSARTGFLETQYF.

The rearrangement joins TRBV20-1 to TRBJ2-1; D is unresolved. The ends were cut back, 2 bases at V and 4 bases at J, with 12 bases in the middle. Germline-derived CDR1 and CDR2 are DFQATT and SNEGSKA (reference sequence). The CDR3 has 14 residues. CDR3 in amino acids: CSARSALLYNEQFF. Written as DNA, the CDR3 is TGCAGTGCTAGATCCGCCCTCTTATACAATGAGCAGTTCTTC.

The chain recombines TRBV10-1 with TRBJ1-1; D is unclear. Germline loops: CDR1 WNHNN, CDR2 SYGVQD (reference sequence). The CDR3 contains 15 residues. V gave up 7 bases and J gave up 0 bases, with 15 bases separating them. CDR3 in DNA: TGCGCCAGCACCCCCGACACCGGATTGAACACTGAAGCTTTCTTT. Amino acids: CASTPDTGLNTEAFF.

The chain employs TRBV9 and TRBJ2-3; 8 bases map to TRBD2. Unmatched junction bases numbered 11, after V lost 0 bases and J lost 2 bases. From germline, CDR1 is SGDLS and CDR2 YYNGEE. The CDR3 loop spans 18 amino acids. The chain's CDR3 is CASSVDPRGGGPTDTQYF. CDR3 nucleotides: TGTGCCAGCAGCGTAGACCCCCGGGGGGGGGGTCCCACAGATACGCAGTATTTT.

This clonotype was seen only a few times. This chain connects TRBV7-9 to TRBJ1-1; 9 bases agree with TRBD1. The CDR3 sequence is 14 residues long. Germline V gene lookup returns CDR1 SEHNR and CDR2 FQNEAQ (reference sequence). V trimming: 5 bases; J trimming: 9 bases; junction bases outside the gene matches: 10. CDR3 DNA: TGTGCCAGCAGCACCCGACAGGGGGGGAAAAAAGCTTTCTTT. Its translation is CASSTRQGGKKAFF.

CDR3 amino acids: CASSFAGENQPQHF. The CDR3 bases are TGTGCCAGCAGCTTCGCCGGGGAGAATCAGCCCCAGCATTTT. This rearrangement joins TRBV5-7 to TRBJ1-5; D remains unclear. TRBV5-7 is classed as an ORF, of uncertain function. Trimming took off 2 bases at V and 4 bases at J, with 10 bases between the two ends. CDR3 size: 14 residues.

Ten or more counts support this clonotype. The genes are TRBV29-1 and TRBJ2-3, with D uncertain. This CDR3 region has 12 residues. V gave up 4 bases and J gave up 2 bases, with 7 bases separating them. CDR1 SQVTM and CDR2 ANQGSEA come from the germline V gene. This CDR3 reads CSVAQFTDTQYF. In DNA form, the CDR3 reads TGCAGCGTTGCTCAGTTCACAGATACGCAGTATTTT.

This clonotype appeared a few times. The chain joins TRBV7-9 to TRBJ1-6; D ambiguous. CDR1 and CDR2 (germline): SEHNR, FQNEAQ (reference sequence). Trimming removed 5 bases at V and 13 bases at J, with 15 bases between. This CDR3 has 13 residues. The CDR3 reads CASSPSGGLPLHF. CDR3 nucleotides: TGTGCCAGCAGCCCATCCGGCGGGTTGCCCCTCCACTTT.

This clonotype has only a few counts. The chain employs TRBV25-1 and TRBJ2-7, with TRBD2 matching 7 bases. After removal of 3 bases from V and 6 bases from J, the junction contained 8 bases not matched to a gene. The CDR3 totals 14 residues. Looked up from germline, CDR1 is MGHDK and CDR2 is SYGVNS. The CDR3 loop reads CASSDPGRLGEQYF. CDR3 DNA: TGTGCCAGCAGTGACCCCGGGAGGTTAGGCGAGCAGTACTTC.

CDR3 nucleotide sequence: TGCGCCAGCAGCCAGGACCCGGGTTCGAACACTGAAGCTTTCTTT. Translating gives CASSQDPGSNTEAFF. The chain joins TRBV4-1 to TRBJ1-1; D call uncertain. The CDR3 runs to 15 residues. Germline CDR1 is MGHRA and CDR2 is YSYEKL. The germline V and J ends were trimmed by 3 bases and 1 base, with 12 bases remaining between them.

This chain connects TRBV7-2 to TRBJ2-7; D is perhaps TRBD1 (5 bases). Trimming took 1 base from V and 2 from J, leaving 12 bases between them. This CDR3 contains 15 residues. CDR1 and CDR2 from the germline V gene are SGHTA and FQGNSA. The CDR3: CASSLDMAGTYEQYV. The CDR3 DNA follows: TGTGCCAGCAGCTTAGATATGGCAGGGACCTACGAGCAGTACGTC.

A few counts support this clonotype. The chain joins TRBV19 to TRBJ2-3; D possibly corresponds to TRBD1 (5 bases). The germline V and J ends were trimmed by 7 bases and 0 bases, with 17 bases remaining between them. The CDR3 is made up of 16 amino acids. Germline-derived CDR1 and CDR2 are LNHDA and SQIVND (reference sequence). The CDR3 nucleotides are TGTGCCAGTAATATTAGGGGCCGATCTAGCACAGATACGCAGTATTTT. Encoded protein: CASNIRGRSSTDTQYF.

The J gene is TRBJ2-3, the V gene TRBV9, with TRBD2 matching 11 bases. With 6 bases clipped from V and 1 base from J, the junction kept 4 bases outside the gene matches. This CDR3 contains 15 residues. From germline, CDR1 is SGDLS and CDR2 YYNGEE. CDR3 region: CASNLAGGRTDTQYF. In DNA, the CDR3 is TGTGCCAGCAACCTAGCGGGGGGACGCACAGATACGCAGTATTTT.

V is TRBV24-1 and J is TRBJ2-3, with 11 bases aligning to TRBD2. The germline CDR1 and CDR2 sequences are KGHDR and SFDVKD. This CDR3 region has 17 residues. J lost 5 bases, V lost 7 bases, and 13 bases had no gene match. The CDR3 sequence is CATSAGSSGGALDTQYF. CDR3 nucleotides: TGTGCCACCAGCGCCGGGAGTAGCGGGGGGGCCTTAGATACGCAGTATTTT.

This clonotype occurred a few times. The chain's CDR3 is CASTYRLNTEAFF. DNA for the CDR3: TGTGCCAGTACCTACCGACTGAACACTGAAGCTTTCTTT. This sequence joins TRBV19 and TRBJ1-1; no definite D call. Germline CDR1 and CDR2: LNHDA and SQIVND (reference sequence). This CDR3 has 13 amino acids. The ends were cut back, 7 bases at V and 0 bases at J, with 9 bases in the middle. Filled out from reference TRBV19 and TRBJ1-1, the complete variable domain reads DGGITQSPKYLFRKEGQNVTLSCEQNLNHDAMYWYRQDPGQGLRLIYYSQIVNDFQKGDIAEGYSVSREKKESFPLTVTSAQKNPTAFYLCASTYRLNTEAFFGQGTRLTVV.